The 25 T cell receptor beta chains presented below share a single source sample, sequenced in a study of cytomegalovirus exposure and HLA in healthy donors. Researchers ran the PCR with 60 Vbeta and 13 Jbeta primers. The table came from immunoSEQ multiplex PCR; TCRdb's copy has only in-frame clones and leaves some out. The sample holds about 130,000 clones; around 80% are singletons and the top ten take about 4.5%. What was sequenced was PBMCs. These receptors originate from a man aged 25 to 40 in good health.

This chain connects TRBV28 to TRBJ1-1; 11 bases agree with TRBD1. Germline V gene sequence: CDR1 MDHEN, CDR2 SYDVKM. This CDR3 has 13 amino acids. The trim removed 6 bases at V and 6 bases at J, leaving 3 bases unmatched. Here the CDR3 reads CASSPDRGPEAFF. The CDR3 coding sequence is TGTGCCAGCAGCCCGGACAGGGGGCCTGAAGCTTTCTTT.

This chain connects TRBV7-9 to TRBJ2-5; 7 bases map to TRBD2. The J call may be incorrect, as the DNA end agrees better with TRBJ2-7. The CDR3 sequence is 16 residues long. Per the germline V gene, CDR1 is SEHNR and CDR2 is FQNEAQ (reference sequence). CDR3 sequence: CASSKTLAGPLSEQYF. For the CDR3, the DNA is TGTGCCAGCAGCAAAACGTTAGCGGGCCCACTCTCCGAGCAGTACTTC.

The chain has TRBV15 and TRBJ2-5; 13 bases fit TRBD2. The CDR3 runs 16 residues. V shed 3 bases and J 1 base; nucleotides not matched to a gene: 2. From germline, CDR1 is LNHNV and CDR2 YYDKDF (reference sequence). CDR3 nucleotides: TGTGCCACCAGCAGGGGGACTAGCGGGACCCAAGAGACCCAGTACTTC. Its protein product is CATSRGTSGTQETQYF. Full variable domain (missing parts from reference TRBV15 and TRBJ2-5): DAMVIQNPRYQVTQFGKPVTLSCSQTLNHNVMYWYQQKSSQAPKLLFHYYDKDFNNEADTPDNFQSRRPNTSFCFLDIRSPGLGDTAMYLCATSRGTSGTQETQYFGPGTRLLVL.

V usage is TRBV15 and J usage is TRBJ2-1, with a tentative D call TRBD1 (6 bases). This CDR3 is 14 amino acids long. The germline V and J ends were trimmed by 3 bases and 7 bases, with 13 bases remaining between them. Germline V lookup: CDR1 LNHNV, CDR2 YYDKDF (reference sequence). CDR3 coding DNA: TGTGCCACCAGCAGCTCCCGGGACATTAATGAGCAGTTCTTC. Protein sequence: CATSSSRDINEQFF.

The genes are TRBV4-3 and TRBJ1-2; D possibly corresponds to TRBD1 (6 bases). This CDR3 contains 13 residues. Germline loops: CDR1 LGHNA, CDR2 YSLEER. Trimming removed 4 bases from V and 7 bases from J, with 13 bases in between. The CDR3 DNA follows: TGCGCCAGCAGCCCAGGGGAATGGGGTGGCTACACCTTC. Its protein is CASSPGEWGGYTF.

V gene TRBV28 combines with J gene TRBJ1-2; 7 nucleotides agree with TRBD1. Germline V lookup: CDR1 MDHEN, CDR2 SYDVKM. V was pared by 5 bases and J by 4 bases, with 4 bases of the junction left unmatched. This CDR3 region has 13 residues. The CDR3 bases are TGTGCCAGCAGTCCGGACAGGTCCTATGGCTACACCTTC. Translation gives CASSPDRSYGYTF.

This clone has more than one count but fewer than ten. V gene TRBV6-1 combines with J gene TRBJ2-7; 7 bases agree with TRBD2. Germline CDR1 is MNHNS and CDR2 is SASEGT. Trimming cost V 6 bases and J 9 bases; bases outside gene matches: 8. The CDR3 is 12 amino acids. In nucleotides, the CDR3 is TGTGCCAGCAGCGAAACGGGCGGGGGGCAGTACTTC. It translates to CASSETGGGQYF.

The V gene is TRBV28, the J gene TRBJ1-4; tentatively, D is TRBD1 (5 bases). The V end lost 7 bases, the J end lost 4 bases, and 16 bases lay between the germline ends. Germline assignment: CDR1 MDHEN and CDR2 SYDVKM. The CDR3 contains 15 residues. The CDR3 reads CASTPERGRNEKLFF. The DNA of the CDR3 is TGTGCCAGCACTCCTGAAAGGGGTCGTAATGAAAAACTGTTTTTT.

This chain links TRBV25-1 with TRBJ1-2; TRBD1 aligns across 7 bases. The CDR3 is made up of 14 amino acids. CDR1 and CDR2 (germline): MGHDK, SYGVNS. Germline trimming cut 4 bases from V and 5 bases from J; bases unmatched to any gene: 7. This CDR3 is CASSGAGTDYGYTF. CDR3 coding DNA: TGTGCCAGCAGTGGGGCCGGGACAGATTATGGCTACACCTTC.

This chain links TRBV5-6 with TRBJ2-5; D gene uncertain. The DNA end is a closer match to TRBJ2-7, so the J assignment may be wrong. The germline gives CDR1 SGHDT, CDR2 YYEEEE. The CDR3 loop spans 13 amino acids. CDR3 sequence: CASSLQQFYEQYF. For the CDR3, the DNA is TGTGCCAGCAGCTTGCAACAGTTCTACGAGCAGTACTTC.

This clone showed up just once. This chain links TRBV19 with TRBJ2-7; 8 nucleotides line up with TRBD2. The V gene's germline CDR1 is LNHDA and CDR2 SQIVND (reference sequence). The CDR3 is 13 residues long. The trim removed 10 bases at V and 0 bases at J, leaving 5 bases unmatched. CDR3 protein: CATGSGSSYEQYF. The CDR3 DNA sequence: TGTGCCACCGGGAGCGGGAGCTCCTACGAGCAGTACTTC.

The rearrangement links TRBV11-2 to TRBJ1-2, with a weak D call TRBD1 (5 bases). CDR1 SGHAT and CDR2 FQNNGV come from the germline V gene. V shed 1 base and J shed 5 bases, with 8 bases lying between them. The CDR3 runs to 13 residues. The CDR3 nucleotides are TGTGCCAGCAGCTTAGGGGGCCAGTATGGCTACACCTTC. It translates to CASSLGGQYGYTF.

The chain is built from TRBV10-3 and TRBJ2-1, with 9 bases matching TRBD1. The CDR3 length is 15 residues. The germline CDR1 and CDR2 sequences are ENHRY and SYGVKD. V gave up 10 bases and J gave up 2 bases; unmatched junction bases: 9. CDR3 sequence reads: CATRRDRAPYNEQFF. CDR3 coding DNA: TGTGCCACCCGCAGGGACAGGGCACCCTACAATGAGCAGTTCTTC.

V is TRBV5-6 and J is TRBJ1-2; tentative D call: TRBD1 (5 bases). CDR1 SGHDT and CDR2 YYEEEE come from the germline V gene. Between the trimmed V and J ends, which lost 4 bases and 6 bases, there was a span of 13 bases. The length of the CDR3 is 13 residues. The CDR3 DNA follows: TGTGCCAGCAGCCAGGAACGGGGGGATGGCTACACCTTC. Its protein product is CASSQERGDGYTF.

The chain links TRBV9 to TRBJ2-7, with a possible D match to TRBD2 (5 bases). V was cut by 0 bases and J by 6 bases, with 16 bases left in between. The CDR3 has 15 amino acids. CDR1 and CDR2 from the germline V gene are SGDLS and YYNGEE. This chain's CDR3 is CASSVGPGVGSEQYF. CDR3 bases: TGTGCCAGCAGCGTAGGCCCCGGGGTTGGGTCCGAGCAGTACTTC.

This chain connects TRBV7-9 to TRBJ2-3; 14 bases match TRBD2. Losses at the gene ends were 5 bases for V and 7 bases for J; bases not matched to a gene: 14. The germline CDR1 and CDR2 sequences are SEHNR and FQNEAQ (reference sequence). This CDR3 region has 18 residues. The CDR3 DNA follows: TGTGCCAGCAGCGAACCGGGACTAGCGGGAGAGAAGTCATATACGCAGTATTTT. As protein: CASSEPGLAGEKSYTQYF. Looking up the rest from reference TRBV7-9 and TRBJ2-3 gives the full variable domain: DTGVSQNPRHKITKRGQNVTFRCDPISEHNRLYWYRQTLGQGPEFLTYFQNEAQLEKSRLLSDRFSAERPKGSFSTLEIQRTEQGDSAMYLCASSEPGLAGEKSYTQYFGPGTRLTVL.

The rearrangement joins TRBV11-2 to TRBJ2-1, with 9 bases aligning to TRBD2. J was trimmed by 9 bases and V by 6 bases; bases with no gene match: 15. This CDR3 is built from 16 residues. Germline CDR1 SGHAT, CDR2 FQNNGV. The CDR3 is CASSSFSGSESIEQFF. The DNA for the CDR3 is TGTGCCAGCAGTTCTTTTAGCGGGAGCGAATCAATTGAGCAGTTCTTC.

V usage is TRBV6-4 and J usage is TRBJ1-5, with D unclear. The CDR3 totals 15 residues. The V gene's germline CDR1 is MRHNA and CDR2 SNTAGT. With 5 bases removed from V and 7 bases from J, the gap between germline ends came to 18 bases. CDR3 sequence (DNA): TGTGCCAGCAGTCCTCAGATAGGCCACGGGCAGCCCCAGCATTTT. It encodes CASSPQIGHGQPQHF.

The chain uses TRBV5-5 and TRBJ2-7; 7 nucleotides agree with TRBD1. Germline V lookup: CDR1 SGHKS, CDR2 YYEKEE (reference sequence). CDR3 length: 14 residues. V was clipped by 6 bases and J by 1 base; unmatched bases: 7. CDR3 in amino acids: CASTLGQRSYEQYF. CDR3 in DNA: TGTGCCAGCACCCTGGGACAGAGGTCCTACGAGCAGTACTTC.

The CDR3 sequence is CASSYPDRNEQYF. The DNA of the CDR3 is TGTGCCAGCAGTTACCCCGACAGGAACGAGCAGTACTTC. V gene TRBV6-6 combines with J gene TRBJ2-7, with D possibly being TRBD1 (6 bases). V gave up 2 bases and J gave up 5 bases, with 10 bases separating them. The CDR3 is 13 amino acids. Germline CDR1 is MNHNY and CDR2 is SVGAGI (reference sequence).

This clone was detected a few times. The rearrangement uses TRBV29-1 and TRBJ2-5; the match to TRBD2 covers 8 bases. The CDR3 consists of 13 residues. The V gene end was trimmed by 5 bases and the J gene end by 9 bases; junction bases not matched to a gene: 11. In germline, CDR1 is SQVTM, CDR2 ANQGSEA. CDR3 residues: CSVSREAAGSQYF. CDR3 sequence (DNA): TGCAGCGTTTCGCGGGAGGCCGCAGGGTCCCAGTACTTC.

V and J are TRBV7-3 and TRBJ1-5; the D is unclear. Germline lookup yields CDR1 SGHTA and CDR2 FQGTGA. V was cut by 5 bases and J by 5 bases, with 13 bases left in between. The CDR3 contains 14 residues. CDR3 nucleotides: TGTGCCAGCAGCCGAGAGGTGAGTCATCAGCCCCAGCATTTT. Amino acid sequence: CASSREVSHQPQHF.

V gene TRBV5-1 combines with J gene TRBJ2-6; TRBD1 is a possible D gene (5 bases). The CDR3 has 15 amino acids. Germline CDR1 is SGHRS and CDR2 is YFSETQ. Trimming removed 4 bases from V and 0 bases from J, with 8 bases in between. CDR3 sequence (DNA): TGCGCCAGCAGCCCAGGGCCCTCTGGGGCCAACGTCCTGACTTTC. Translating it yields CASSPGPSGANVLTF.

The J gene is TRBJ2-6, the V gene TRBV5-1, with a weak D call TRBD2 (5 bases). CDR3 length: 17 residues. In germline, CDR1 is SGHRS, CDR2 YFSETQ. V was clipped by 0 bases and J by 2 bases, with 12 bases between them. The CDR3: CASSLVGAGAGANVLTF. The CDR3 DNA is TGCGCCAGCAGCTTGGTAGGTGCGGGTGCTGGGGCCAACGTCCTGACTTTC.

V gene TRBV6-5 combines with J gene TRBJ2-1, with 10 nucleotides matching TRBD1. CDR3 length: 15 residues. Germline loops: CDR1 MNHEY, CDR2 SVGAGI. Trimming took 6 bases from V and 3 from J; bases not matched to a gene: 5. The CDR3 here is CASSPDRGSYNEQFF. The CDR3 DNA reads TGTGCCAGCAGCCCGGACAGGGGGAGCTACAATGAGCAGTTCTTC.